This T cell receptor beta chain comes out of a study of identical twins. Study conclusions and caveats: The more abundant beta clonotypes in cord blood had fewer insertions, and memory repertoires did not show this.

Germline V gene sequence: CDR1 SGHRS, CDR2 YFSETQ. V shed 6 bases, J shed 3 bases, and the junction held 8 bases outside the gene matches. The CDR3 contains 15 residues. TCRdb called the 5' RACE reads again in MiXCR, with one record for every CDR3 protein. Here the sample spans roughly 770,000 distinct CDR3 sequences, around a sixth being singletons. A remark on this clonotype: The antigen remains undetermined.

These data were also filed under a second study, of T cells expressing NK-cell markers. Turning to that study: About six donors showed dominant NKG2C+ clonotypes comprising roughly 1.0-7.5% of their CD8+ T cells. Researchers report these clonotypes also headed the CD3+CD56-NKG2C+ fraction in a handful of donors.

This TCR came from a woman under 30 in good health. The material sequenced was PBMCs. The chain is built from TRBV5-1 and TRBJ2-3; 9 positions agree with TRBD2. The CDR3 DNA sequence: TGCGCCAGCACCATCCCAAGCGGGAGGACAGATACGCAGTATTTT. This sequence encodes CASTIPSGRTDTQYF.